The 2 T cell receptor beta chains given below trace back to one sample, sequenced in a study of beta chain features in type 1 diabetes. cDNA synthesis used the whole RNA isolate, giving expressed TCRB sequences. Here immunoSEQ multiplex PCR was the method, and the copy in TCRdb shows in-frame clones only, minus some. This sample has about 300,000 clones, with about 14% found just once. Notes on the study in general: People with Type 1 diabetes carried modestly yet significantly shorter TCRB CDR3s in all four CD4+ subsets.

No antigen has been identified for these receptors. Sequenced material: naive CD4+ T cells from blood. Receptor source: a young woman with type 1 diabetes.

This clone turned up a few times. This chain joins TRBV11-2 and TRBJ1-2; TRBD1 aligns across 7 bases. The J segment lost 8 bases and the V segment lost 2 bases, leaving 5 bases of the junction unmatched. Germline V CDR1 and CDR2: SGHAT, FQNNGV. The CDR3 contains 13 residues. This CDR3 is CASSLTGAGGYTF. The CDR3 nucleotides are TGTGCCAGCAGCTTAACAGGGGCGGGAGGCTACACCTTC.

This clone was recorded a few times. V is TRBV7-9 and J is TRBJ1-1; possible D gene TRBD1, 6 bases. V gave up 5 bases and J gave up 3 bases, with 10 bases separating them. This CDR3 has 13 amino acids. Germline CDR1 SEHNR, CDR2 FQNEAQ (reference sequence). CDR3: CASSEGGYTEAFF. CDR3 bases: TGTGCCAGCAGCGAGGGGGGGTACACTGAAGCTTTCTTT.